This T cell receptor beta chain was obtained from a study of a mutant IDH1 vaccine in newly diagnosed glioma. Method: immunoSEQ multiplex PCR; TCRdb's copy keeps in-frame clones and lacks some. The sample lists about 38,000 clones, 80% to 90% occurring once. This clone was counted once. Its specificity is not known. Specified time point: week 23, last vaccination. All doses held 300 ug of mutant IDH1 20-mer peptide, with topical imiquimod. The source of this sequence is a man aged 35 to 55 with glioma. The specimen was PBMCs, collected from a glioma patient whose treatment included an IDH1 peptide vaccine.

The CDR3 DNA reads TGTGCCAGCAGTTTTCGGGACAGGGGGCTTAACTATAATTCACCCCTCCACTTT. It yields the protein CASSFRDRGLNYNSPLHF. This chain uses TRBV27 with TRBJ1-6, with 12 bases fitting TRBD1. CDR3 length equals 18 residues. The V gene's germline CDR1 is MNHEY and CDR2 SMNVEV (reference sequence). Trimming took 3 bases from V and 3 from J; bases not matched to a gene: 6.